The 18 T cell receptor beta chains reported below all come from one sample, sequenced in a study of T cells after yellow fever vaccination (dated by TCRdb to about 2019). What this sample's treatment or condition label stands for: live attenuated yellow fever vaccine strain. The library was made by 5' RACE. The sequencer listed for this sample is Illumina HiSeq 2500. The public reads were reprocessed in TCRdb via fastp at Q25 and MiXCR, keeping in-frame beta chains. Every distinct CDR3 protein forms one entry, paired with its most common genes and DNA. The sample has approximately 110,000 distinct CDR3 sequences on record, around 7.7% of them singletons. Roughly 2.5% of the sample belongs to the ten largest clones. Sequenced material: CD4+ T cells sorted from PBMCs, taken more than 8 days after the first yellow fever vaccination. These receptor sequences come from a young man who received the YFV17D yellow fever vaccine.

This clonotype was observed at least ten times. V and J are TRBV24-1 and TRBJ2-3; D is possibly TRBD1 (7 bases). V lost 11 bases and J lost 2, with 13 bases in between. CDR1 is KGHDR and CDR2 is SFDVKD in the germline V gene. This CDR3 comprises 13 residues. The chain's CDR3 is CAIRGTATDTQYF. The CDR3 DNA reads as TGTGCCATCAGGGGGACTGCCACAGATACGCAGTATTTT.

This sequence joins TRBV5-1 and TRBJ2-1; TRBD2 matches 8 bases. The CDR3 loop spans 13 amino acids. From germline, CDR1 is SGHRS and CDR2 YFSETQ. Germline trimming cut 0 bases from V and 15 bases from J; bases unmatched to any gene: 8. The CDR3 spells CASSLAGRGTVFF. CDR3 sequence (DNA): TGCGCCAGCAGCTTGGCCGGGAGGGGGACTGTGTTCTTC. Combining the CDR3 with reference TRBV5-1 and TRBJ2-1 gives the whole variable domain KAGVTQTPRYLIKTRGQQVTLSCSPISGHRSVSWYQQTPGQGLQFLFEYFSETQRNKGNFPGRFSGRQFSNSRSEMNVSTLELGDSALYLCASSLAGRGTVFFGPGTRLTVL.

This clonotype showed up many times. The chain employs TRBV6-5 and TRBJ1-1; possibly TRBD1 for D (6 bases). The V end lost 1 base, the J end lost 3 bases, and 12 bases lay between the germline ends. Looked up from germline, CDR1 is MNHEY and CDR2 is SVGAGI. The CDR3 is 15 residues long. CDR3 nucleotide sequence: TGTGCCAGCAGTTACTTTCACGGACAGTACACTGAAGCTTTCTTT. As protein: CASSYFHGQYTEAFF.

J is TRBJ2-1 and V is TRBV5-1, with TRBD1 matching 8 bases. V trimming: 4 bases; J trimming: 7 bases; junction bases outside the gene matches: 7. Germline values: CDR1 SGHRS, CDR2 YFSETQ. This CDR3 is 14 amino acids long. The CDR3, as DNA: TGCGCCAGCAGCGCCGACAGGGGTCGGAATGAGCAGTTCTTC. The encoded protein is CASSADRGRNEQFF.

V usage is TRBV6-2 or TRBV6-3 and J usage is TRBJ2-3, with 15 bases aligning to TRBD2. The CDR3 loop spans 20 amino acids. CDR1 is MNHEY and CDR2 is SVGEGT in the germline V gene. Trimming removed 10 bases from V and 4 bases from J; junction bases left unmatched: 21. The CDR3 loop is CATRLSGLAGGISRSDTQYF. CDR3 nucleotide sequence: TGTGCCACCCGACTTTCGGGACTAGCGGGGGGTATTTCACGGTCAGATACGCAGTATTTT.

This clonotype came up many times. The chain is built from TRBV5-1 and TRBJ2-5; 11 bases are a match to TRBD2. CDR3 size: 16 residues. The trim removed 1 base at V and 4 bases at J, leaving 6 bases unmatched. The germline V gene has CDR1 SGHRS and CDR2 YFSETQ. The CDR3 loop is CASSLPSGGLVETQYF. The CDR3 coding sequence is TGCGCCAGCAGCTTGCCTAGCGGGGGGCTCGTAGAGACCCAGTACTTC.

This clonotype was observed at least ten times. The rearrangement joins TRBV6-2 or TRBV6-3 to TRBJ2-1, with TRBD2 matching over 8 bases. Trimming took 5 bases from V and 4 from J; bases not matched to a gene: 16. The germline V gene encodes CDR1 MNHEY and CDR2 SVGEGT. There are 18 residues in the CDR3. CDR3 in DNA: TGTGCCAGCAGTCCCCCCGGGGGGGTGCGTACGGGGTACAATGAGCAGTTCTTC. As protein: CASSPPGGVRTGYNEQFF.

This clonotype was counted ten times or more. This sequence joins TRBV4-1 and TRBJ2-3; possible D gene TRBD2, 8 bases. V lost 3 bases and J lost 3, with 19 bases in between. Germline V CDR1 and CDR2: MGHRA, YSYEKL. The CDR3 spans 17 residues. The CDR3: CASSQIRGGLETDTQYF. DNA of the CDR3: TGCGCCAGCAGCCAGATCAGGGGGGGACTAGAGACAGATACGCAGTATTTT.

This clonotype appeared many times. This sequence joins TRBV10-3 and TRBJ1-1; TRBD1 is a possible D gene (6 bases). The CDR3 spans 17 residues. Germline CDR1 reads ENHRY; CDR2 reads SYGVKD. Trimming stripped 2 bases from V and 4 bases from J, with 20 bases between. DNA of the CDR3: TGTGCCATCAGTGAGCCAACCGTACAGGGTAGGGGCACTGAAGCTTTCTTT. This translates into CAISEPTVQGRGTEAFF.

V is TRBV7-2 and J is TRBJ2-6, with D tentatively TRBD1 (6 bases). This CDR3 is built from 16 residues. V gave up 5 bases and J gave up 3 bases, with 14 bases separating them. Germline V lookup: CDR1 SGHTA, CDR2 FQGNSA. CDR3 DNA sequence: TGTGCCAGCAGCGAGGAAACAGGGTATGGGGCCAACGTCCTGACTTTC. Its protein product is CASSEETGYGANVLTF.

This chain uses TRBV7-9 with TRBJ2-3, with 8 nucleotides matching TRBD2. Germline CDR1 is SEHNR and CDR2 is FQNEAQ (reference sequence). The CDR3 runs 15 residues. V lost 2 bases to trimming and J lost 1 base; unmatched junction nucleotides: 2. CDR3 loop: CASSLLRGGTDTQYF. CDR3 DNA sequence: TGTGCCAGCAGCTTACTGCGGGGGGGCACAGATACGCAGTATTTT. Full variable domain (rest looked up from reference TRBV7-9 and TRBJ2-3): DTGVSQNPRHKITKRGQNVTFRCDPISEHNRLYWYRQTLGQGPEFLTYFQNEAQLEKSRLLSDRFSAERPKGSFSTLEIQRTEQGDSAMYLCASSLLRGGTDTQYFGPGTRLTVL.

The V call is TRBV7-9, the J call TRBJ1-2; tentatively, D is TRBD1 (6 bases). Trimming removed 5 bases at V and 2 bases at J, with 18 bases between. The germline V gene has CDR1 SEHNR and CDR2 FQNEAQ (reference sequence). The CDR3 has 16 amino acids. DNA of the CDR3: TGTGCCAGCAGCGCAGGGGACACCTCCCGGAACTATGGCTACACCTTC. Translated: CASSAGDTSRNYGYTF.

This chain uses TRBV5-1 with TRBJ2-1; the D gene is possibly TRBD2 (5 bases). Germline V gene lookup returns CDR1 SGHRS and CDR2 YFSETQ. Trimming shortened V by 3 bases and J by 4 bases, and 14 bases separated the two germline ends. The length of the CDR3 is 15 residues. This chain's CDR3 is CASSSSLAAYNEQFF. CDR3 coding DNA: TGCGCCAGCAGCTCGTCCCTAGCAGCTTACAATGAGCAGTTCTTC.

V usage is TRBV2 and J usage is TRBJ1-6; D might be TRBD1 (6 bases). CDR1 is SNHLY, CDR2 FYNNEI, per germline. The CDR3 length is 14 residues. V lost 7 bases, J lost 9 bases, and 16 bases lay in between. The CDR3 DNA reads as TGTGCCAGCAATAGACAGGAGAGCGTTTCACCCCTCCACTTT. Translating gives CASNRQESVSPLHF.

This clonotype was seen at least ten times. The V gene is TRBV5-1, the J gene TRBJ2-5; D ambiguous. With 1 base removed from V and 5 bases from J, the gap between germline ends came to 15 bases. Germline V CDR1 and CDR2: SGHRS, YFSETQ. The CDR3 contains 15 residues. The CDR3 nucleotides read TGCGCCAGCAGCTTGAGGGAAGGAAGGCGGGAGACCCAGTACTTC. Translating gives CASSLREGRRETQYF. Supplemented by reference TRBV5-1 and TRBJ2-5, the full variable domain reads KAGVTQTPRYLIKTRGQQVTLSCSPISGHRSVSWYQQTPGQGLQFLFEYFSETQRNKGNFPGRFSGRQFSNSRSEMNVSTLELGDSALYLCASSLREGRRETQYFGPGTRLLVL.

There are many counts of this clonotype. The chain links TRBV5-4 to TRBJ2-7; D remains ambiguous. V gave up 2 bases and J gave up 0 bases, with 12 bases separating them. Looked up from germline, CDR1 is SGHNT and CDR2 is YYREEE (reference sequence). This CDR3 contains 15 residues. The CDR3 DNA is TGTGCCAGCAGCTTCGCGACGGTTAGCTCCTACGAGCAGTACTTC. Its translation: CASSFATVSSYEQYF.

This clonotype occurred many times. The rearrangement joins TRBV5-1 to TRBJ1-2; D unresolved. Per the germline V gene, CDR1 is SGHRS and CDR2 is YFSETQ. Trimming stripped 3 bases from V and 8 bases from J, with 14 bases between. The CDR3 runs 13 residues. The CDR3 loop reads CASSSARTRGYTF. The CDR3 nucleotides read TGCGCCAGCAGCTCCGCTAGAACGCGCGGCTACACCTTC.

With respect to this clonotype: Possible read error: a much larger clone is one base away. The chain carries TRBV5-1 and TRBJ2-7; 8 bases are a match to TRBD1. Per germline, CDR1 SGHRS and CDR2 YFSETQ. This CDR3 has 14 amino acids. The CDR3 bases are TGCGCCAGCAGCGGAAGACAGGGGAGCCACGAGCAGAACTTC. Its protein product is CASSGRQGSHEQNF.